This entry lists 19 T cell receptor beta chains sequenced from one sample in a study of T cell changes during pregnancy in multiple sclerosis. Data came from immunoSEQ multiplex PCR; TCRdb stores just in-frame clones and leaves some out. This table holds tens of thousands of clones, about nine tenths found once. The sample in question was CD4+ T cells from peripheral blood mononuclear cells, obtained after pregnancy. These receptors came from a female donor with multiple sclerosis, enrolled in a pregnancy study.

The chain couples TRBV7-8 to TRBJ2-4; TRBD2 matches 8 bases. This CDR3 is 14 amino acids long. Germline loops: CDR1 SGHVS, CDR2 FQNEAQ. The V and J ends lost 5 bases and 6 bases, in that order; junction bases with no gene match: 6. The CDR3 nucleotides are TGTGCCAGCAGCCCCAGCGGGGGCATAAACATTCAGTACTTC. This sequence encodes CASSPSGGINIQYF. Full variable domain (remainder filled in from reference TRBV7-8 and TRBJ2-4): GAGVSQSPRYKVAKRGQDVALRCDPISGHVSLFWYQQALGQGPEFLTYFQNEAQLDKSGLPSDRFFAERPEGSVSTLKIQRTQQEDSAVYLCASSPSGGINIQYFGAGTRLSVL.

The gene calls are TRBV5-6 and TRBJ2-5; a weak D match, TRBD2 (5 bases). The CDR3 has 16 residues. Germline V gene lookup returns CDR1 SGHDT and CDR2 YYEEEE. Trimming shortened V by 4 bases and J by 3 bases, and 19 bases separated the two germline ends. Here the CDR3 DNA reads TGTGCCAGCAGCCTTAAGGGAGTAGCGACAAAAGAGACCCAGTACTTC. Protein: CASSLKGVATKETQYF.

This sequence joins TRBV4-2 and TRBJ1-1; D perhaps matches TRBD1 (6 bases). From germline, CDR1 is LGHNA and CDR2 YNFKEQ. V lost 7 bases and J 1 base, leaving 16 bases between the germline ends. CDR3 length: 15 amino acids. The CDR3 DNA reads as TGTGCCAGCAAATCAGGGGCCGGAGAGAACACTGAAGCTTTCTTT. Its translation: CASKSGAGENTEAFF.

This clone was detected once. The CDR3: CASSLDPLAGELETQYF. In DNA form, the CDR3 reads TGCGCCAGCAGCTTGGACCCCCTAGCGGGGGAATTGGAGACCCAGTACTTC. The chain is built from TRBV5-1 and TRBJ2-5, with TRBD2 matching over 10 bases. The CDR3 has 17 amino acids. Germline V gene lookup returns CDR1 SGHRS and CDR2 YFSETQ. V gave up 0 bases and J gave up 5 bases; unmatched junction bases: 10. The full variable domain, rest sourced from reference TRBV5-1 and TRBJ2-5, is KAGVTQTPRYLIKTRGQQVTLSCSPISGHRSVSWYQQTPGQGLQFLFEYFSETQRNKGNFPGRFSGRQFSNSRSEMNVSTLELGDSALYLCASSLDPLAGELETQYFGPGTRLLVL.

V and J are TRBV10-3 and TRBJ1-5; a weak D match, TRBD1 (5 bases). CDR1 is ENHRY and CDR2 is SYGVKD in the germline V gene. This CDR3 is 15 amino acids long. The ends were cut back, 0 bases at V and 4 bases at J, with 10 bases in the middle. DNA of the CDR3: TGTGCCATCAGTGAGTCGGCAGGGAAGAATCAGCCCCAGCATTTT. Protein sequence: CAISESAGKNQPQHF.

J is TRBJ1-2 and V is TRBV6-1, with TRBD1 as a possible D gene (6 bases). Germline CDR1 MNHNS, CDR2 SASEGT. V was trimmed by 8 bases and J by 0 bases, leaving 10 bases between them. CDR3 size: 13 residues. The CDR3 bases are TGTGCCAGCCAGGACAGTCCTAACTATGGCTACACCTTC. Translating it yields CASQDSPNYGYTF.

This chain joins TRBV7-2 and TRBJ1-2; 7 bases fit TRBD1. This CDR3 spans 12 amino acids. With 3 bases clipped from V and 7 bases from J, the junction kept 2 bases outside the gene matches. Per germline, CDR1 SGHTA and CDR2 FQGNSA. CDR3 region: CASSLTGFGYTF. DNA for the CDR3: TGTGCCAGCAGCTTGACAGGGTTTGGCTACACCTTC.

The chain recombines TRBV4-3 with TRBJ1-6; D is ambiguous. CDR1 and CDR2 from the germline V gene are LGHNA and YSLEER. V shed 1 base and J shed 1 base, with 11 bases lying between them. The CDR3 length is 17 residues. Here the CDR3 DNA reads TGCGCCAGCAGCCAAGCGCGGGTGTCGTCCTATAATTCACCCCTCCACTTT. Its protein product is CASSQARVSSYNSPLHF.

The chain employs TRBV30 and TRBJ1-3, with unresolved D. Between the trimmed V and J ends, which lost 3 bases and 0 bases, there was a span of 12 bases. CDR1 and CDR2 (germline): GTSNPN, SVGIG (reference sequence). This CDR3 has 15 amino acids. CDR3 coding DNA: TGTGCCTGGAGGAAGTCAGCGGGCTCTGGAAACACCATATATTTT. Residues: CAWRKSAGSGNTIYF.

This chain links TRBV29-1 with TRBJ2-2; 7 bases map to TRBD1. This CDR3 is built from 15 residues. After removal of 6 bases from V and 1 base from J, the junction contained 8 bases not matched to a gene. CDR1 is SQVTM, CDR2 ANQGSEA, per germline. In DNA, the CDR3 is TGCAGCGTCTCCGGGACAGTGAAGAACACCGGGGAGCTGTTTTTT. It encodes CSVSGTVKNTGELFF.

V gene TRBV5-4 combines with J gene TRBJ2-3; TRBD2 matches 11 bases. V lost 5 bases to trimming and J lost 2 bases; unmatched junction nucleotides: 19. CDR1 and CDR2 from the germline V gene are SGHNT and YYREEE (reference sequence). The CDR3 is made up of 20 amino acids. As DNA, the CDR3 is TGTGCCAGCAGTAGAATAGCGGGGGGGCCGTACGACACACACACAGATACGCAGTATTTT. Translated, it gives CASSRIAGGPYDTHTDTQYF.

The chain combines TRBV5-4 with TRBJ2-5; D is ambiguous. This CDR3 is 14 amino acids long. Trimming pared 0 bases from V and 5 bases from J, leaving 11 bases between. Germline CDR1 and CDR2: SGHNT and YYREEE (reference sequence). The CDR3 loop reads CASSLALSLETQYF. The DNA of the CDR3 is TGTGCCAGCAGCTTGGCCCTGTCGTTGGAGACCCAGTACTTC.

For the CDR3, the DNA is TGTGCCAGTAGGACGCCAGGGGAGGGGTACTATGGCTACACCTTC. Amino acid sequence: CASRTPGEGYYGYTF. The V call is TRBV19, the J call TRBJ1-2; D possibly corresponds to TRBD1 (6 bases). Germline V gene data show CDR1 as LNHDA and CDR2 as SQIVND (reference sequence). The CDR3 is made up of 15 amino acids. V shed 6 bases and J shed 3 bases, with 17 bases lying between them.

This sequence joins TRBV11-3 and TRBJ2-2, with D perhaps matching TRBD1 (5 bases). The CDR3 is made up of 14 amino acids. The germline gives CDR1 SGHNT, CDR2 YENEEA. Trimming left V 3 bases short and J 6 bases short, with 11 bases between. The DNA of the CDR3 is TGTGCCAGCAGCTTCAAACAGGATTCCGGGGAGCTGTTTTTT. Translation gives CASSFKQDSGELFF.

The chain is built from TRBV10-3 and TRBJ2-5, with 9 bases fitting TRBD2. With V trimmed by 6 bases and J by 5 bases, 10 bases remained unmatched. Germline CDR1 is ENHRY and CDR2 is SYGVKD. CDR3 length: 15 residues. CDR3 coding DNA: TGTGCCATCAGCGTCGGGACTAGCCCGTCCGAGACCCAGTACTTC. Translating gives CAISVGTSPSETQYF.

V and J are TRBV6-6 and TRBJ1-1; 8 nucleotides line up with TRBD1. Trimming at V came to 5 bases and at J to 0 bases, leaving 5 bases not matched to a gene. This CDR3 spans 15 amino acids. The V gene's germline CDR1 is MNHNY and CDR2 SVGAGI (reference sequence). The CDR3 is CASSTPGQVNTEAFF. The CDR3 nucleotides are TGTGCCAGCAGTACTCCGGGACAGGTGAACACTGAAGCTTTCTTT.

This sequence joins TRBV7-2 and TRBJ2-7; the match to TRBD1 covers 10 bases. This CDR3 comprises 16 residues. Germline V CDR1 and CDR2: SGHTA, FQGNSA. V shed 4 bases, J shed 7 bases, and the junction held 13 bases outside the gene matches. The CDR3 region has the DNA TGTGCCAGCAGCTCGACAGGGGGCCTACCCTACGAAGAGCAGTACTTC. Amino acid sequence: CASSSTGGLPYEEQYF.

This chain connects TRBV19 to TRBJ1-2; a possible D gene is TRBD1 (5 bases). Trimming took 5 bases from V and 4 from J, leaving 11 bases between them. Looked up from germline, CDR1 is LNHDA and CDR2 is SQIVND (reference sequence). There are 13 residues in the CDR3. CDR3 DNA: TGTGCCAGTAGTCCCACAGGTCCCTATGGCTACACCTTC. As protein: CASSPTGPYGYTF.

The chain links TRBV6-6 to TRBJ2-1; TRBD2 is a possible D gene (5 bases). CDR3 size: 13 residues. Trimming shortened V by 6 bases and J by 8 bases, and 14 bases separated the two germline ends. Germline-derived CDR1 and CDR2 are MNHNY and SVGAGI (reference sequence). CDR3 in amino acids: CASSRTPGDEQFF. The CDR3 DNA reads TGTGCCAGCAGCCGGACTCCAGGCGATGAGCAGTTCTTC.